The clone carrying this T cell receptor (beta chain) was detected only a few times. Its antigen remains unidentified. This record comes from a study of blood T cells in healthy people across ages. Whole-study findings and limits: It was not possible, with unsorted PBMCs, to conclusively compare naive and antigen-experienced cells. As naive T cell percentage varied, TCR beta diversity correlated strongly with it.

Together with a sample-barcoded 5' primer, a J-beta primer mix was included in a second PCR lasting about 6 to 11 cycles. TCRdb re-called the 5' RACE reads through MiXCR, storing one row per CDR3 protein. The data contain 660,000 or so distinct CDR3 sequences, about 53% of them singletons. Per-sample PBMC isolation yielded at least 6.5 million cells. This TCR was sampled from a man in his 60s in good health. Sequenced material: blood.

CDR3 nucleotides: TGCGCCAGCAGCTTGCCCGGACTAGCGGAGCCCTACGAGCAGTACTTC. Protein sequence: CASSLPGLAEPYEQYF. V is TRBV5-1 and J is TRBJ2-7; 10 nucleotides align to TRBD2. This CDR3 comprises 16 residues. CDR1 SGHRS and CDR2 YFSETQ come from the germline V gene. J gave up 2 bases and V 1 base, and 6 bases lay outside the gene matches.